These 25 T cell receptor beta chains were all obtained from the same sample, sequenced in a study of tumor-infiltrating lymphocytes in primary liver carcinoma. The source of the blood RNA was unsorted whole blood, and germline DNA was extracted as well. TCR beta cDNA came from roughly 450 ng total RNA, primed with a constant-region primer. For TCR beta, libraries were produced by three nested multiplex PCR rounds using slightly modified ARM-PCR. Researchers ran the first two PCR rounds for roughly 11 cycles each with TRBV1-TRBV30 forward primers and a C-beta reverse primer. TCRdb re-called the multiplex PCR reads through MiXCR, storing one row per CDR3 protein. The profile shows about 200,000 distinct CDR3 sequences, approximately 64% of them singletons. The sequencing sample was made of peripheral blood. These receptor sequences come from a woman in her sixties with primary liver carcinoma and hepatitis B virus infection.

This chain uses TRBV6-5 with TRBJ1-3; D not resolved. The CDR3 consists of 16 residues. Germline CDR1 reads MNHEY; CDR2 reads SVGAGI. Trimming cost V 9 bases and J 3 bases, with 21 bases left between them. Written as DNA, the CDR3 is TGTGCCAGGAGGTCCAGTAGATTCAACTTTGGAAACACCATATATTTT. Protein: CARRSSRFNFGNTIYF.

The genes are TRBV13 and TRBJ2-7; TRBD1 matches 8 bases. The trim removed 10 bases at V and 0 bases at J, leaving 11 bases unmatched. This CDR3 region has 15 residues. Germline CDR1 PRHDT, CDR2 FYEKMQ (reference sequence). The CDR3 loop is CAIGTTGTGSYEQYF. CDR3 DNA sequence: TGTGCCATCGGAACCACGGGGACAGGCTCCTACGAGCAGTACTTC. Variable domain in full (rest from reference TRBV13 and TRBJ2-7): AAGVIQSPRHLIKEKRETATLKCYPIPRHDTVYWYQQGPGQDPQFLISFYEKMQSDKGSIPDRFSAQQFSDYHSELNMSSLELGDSALYFCAIGTTGTGSYEQYFGPGTRLTVT.

Note on this clonotype: A much larger clone is a single base away; this may be a read error. The gene calls are TRBV14 and TRBJ2-7; TRBD1 matches at 9 bases. The CDR3 runs to 13 residues. The germline CDR1 and CDR2 sequences are SGHDN and FVKESK. CDR3 sequence (DNA): TGTGCCAGCAGGCGACAGGGGGGTTACGAGCGGTACTTC. Amino acid sequence: CASRRQGGYERYF.

The chain has TRBV9 and TRBJ2-1, with 12 bases identical to TRBD1. The CDR3 sequence is 15 residues long. J lost 9 bases, V lost 4 bases, and 8 bases had no gene match. Germline V gene lookup returns CDR1 SGDLS and CDR2 YYNGEE. The CDR3 DNA reads TGTGCCAGCAGCTCCGCCGGGACAGGGGGCGGTGAGCAGTTCTTC. As protein: CASSSAGTGGGEQFF.

This clonotype was counted many times. V is TRBV29-1 and J is TRBJ2-3; perhaps TRBD2 as D (6 bases). The germline gives CDR1 SQVTM, CDR2 ANQGSEA. The CDR3 length is 11 residues. Deletions cut 6 bases from V and 5 bases from J, with 9 bases between. CDR3 in amino acids: CSVYGGDTQYF. The CDR3 bases are TGCAGCGTGTACGGGGGAGATACGCAGTATTTT.

This clonotype occurred many times. CDR3 nucleotides: TGTGCCAGCAGCTTAAATCATCTGGGGACAACTAATGAAAAACTGTTTTTT. This codes for CASSLNHLGTTNEKLFF. This sequence joins TRBV11-2 and TRBJ1-4, with D unresolved. V was pared by 2 bases and J by 0 bases, with 13 bases between. CDR3 length: 17 amino acids. Germline CDR1 reads SGHAT; CDR2 reads FQNNGV.

Notes on this clonotype: An end of the junction differs from the germline gene, which may be a read error. The V call is TRBV7-9, the J call TRBJ1-1; 8 bases fit TRBD1. This CDR3 spans 17 amino acids. From germline, CDR1 is SEHNR and CDR2 FQNEAQ (reference sequence). Here the CDR3 reads CASSLGALTGARTGAFF. CDR3 in DNA: TGTGCCAGCAGCTTAGGGGCCCTGACAGGGGCGAGGACTGGAGCTTTCTTT.

About this clonotype itself: One base away lies a much larger clone, so this may be a sequencing read error. The gene calls are TRBV6-1 and TRBJ2-7; D is ambiguous. Deletions cut 7 bases from V and 3 bases from J, with 10 bases between. The V gene's germline CDR1 is MNHNS and CDR2 SASEGT. The CDR3 loop spans 12 amino acids. The CDR3 nucleotides read TGTGCCAGCAATGCCCGATACTACGAGCAGTACTTC. It encodes CASNARYYEQYF.

Turning to this clonotype: One end of the junction does not line up with germline, which may come from a read error. The V gene is TRBV4-1, the J gene TRBJ1-3; 7 bases are a match to TRBD1. CDR3 length: 15 amino acids. Germline V gene data show CDR1 as MGHRA and CDR2 as YSYEKL. The CDR3 sequence is CASSQRTGEGITIYF. The CDR3 DNA follows: TGCGCCAGCAGCCAACGAACAGGGGAGGGAATCACCATATATTTT.

About this clonotype: One base away lies a much larger clone, so this may be a sequencing read error. The V call is TRBV5-6, the J call TRBJ2-7; no reliable D call. The V gene lost 1 base and the J gene lost 6 bases, with 11 bases spanning the gap. CDR3 length: 13 residues. CDR1 and CDR2 (germline): SGHDT, YYEEEE. The CDR3 loop reads CASSLPSESEQYF. The CDR3 DNA sequence: TGTGCCAGCAGCTTGCCCAGCGAGAGCGAGCAGTACTTC.

This sequence joins TRBV11-3 and TRBJ2-1; 11 bases map to TRBD1. The CDR3 loop spans 16 amino acids. The V gene's germline CDR1 is SGHNT and CDR2 YENEEA. Trimming removed 11 bases from V and 7 bases from J; junction bases left unmatched: 16. CDR3 in DNA: TGTGCCGGCAACTTAGATGGACAGGGGGCTCGGAATGAGCAGTTCTTC. This translates into CAGNLDGQGARNEQFF.

With respect to this clonotype: A much larger clone differs by one base, so this may be a read error. V is TRBV5-6 and J is TRBJ2-2; D is undetermined. Germline values: CDR1 SGHDT, CDR2 YYEEEE. The CDR3 spans 15 residues. V lost 6 bases and J 1 base, leaving 13 bases between the germline ends. The CDR3 reads CASNFVPLNTGELFF. For the CDR3, the DNA is TGTGCCAGCAACTTCGTACCCCTGAACACCGGGGAGCTGTTTTTT. Using reference TRBV5-6 and TRBJ2-2 for the parts outside the CDR3, the full variable domain is DAGVTQSPTHLIKTRGQQVTLRCSPKSGHDTVSWYQQALGQGPQFIFQYYEEEERQRGNFPDRFSGHQFPNYSSELNVNALLLGDSALYLCASNFVPLNTGELFFGEGSRLTVL.

The sample holds one count of this clonotype. A read error may account for a junction end that differs from germline. J is TRBJ1-2 and V is TRBV11-2, with D unclear. Germline V lookup: CDR1 SGHAT, CDR2 FQNNGV. The CDR3 is 14 amino acids. The CDR3 bases are TGTGCCGGCAGCTTATTGACGGCTAACTATGGCTACACCTTC. It specifies CAGSLLTANYGYTF.

In regard to this clonotype: This may be a read error, as it is one base from a much larger clone. CDR3 sequence (DNA): TGCAGCGCACATACGGACGGAACGTACACTGAAGCTTTCTTT. It translates to CSAHTDGTYTEAFF. V usage is TRBV29-1 and J usage is TRBJ1-1; D gene uncertain. This CDR3 is 14 amino acids long. Germline loops: CDR1 SQVTM, CDR2 ANQGSEA. The V end was cut by 7 bases, the J end by 3 bases, with 18 bases between.

V is TRBV28 and J is TRBJ2-7; the D is unclear. V dropped 6 bases and J dropped 5 bases, with 11 bases sitting between them. The length of the CDR3 is 12 residues. Per germline, CDR1 MDHEN and CDR2 SYDVKM. This chain's CDR3 is CASRLKPHEQYF. In nucleotides, the CDR3 is TGTGCCAGCAGATTGAAACCCCACGAGCAGTACTTC. Full variable domain (outside the CDR3, taken from reference TRBV28 and TRBJ2-7): DVKVTQSSRYLVKRTGEKVFLECVQDMDHENMFWYRQDPGLGLRLIYFSYDVKMKEKGDIPEGYSVSREKKERFSLILESASTNQTSMYLCASRLKPHEQYFGPGTRLTVT.

As concerns this clonotype: At one end the junction does not follow the germline gene, possibly because of a read error. The chain recombines TRBV6-5 with TRBJ2-7, with TRBD1 as a possible D gene (6 bases). From germline, CDR1 is MNHEY and CDR2 SVGAGI. The CDR3 contains 16 residues. The CDR3 DNA sequence: TGTGCCAGCAGCTACTCGACACAGACAGGCTCCTACGAGCAGTACTTC. Translation: CASSYSTQTGSYEQYF.

For this clonotype: This clone may be a read error of a much larger clone one base away. The chain links TRBV4-1 to TRBJ2-3; 8 bases agree with TRBD2. The CDR3 sequence is 17 residues long. Trimming cost V 3 bases and J 4 bases; bases outside gene matches: 12. In germline, CDR1 is MGHRA, CDR2 YSYEKL. The CDR3 DNA reads TGCGCCAGCAGCCAGAACGTGAGAGCGGGAGTGCCAGATACGCAGTATTTT. Amino acid sequence: CASSQNVRAGVPDTQYF.

Notes on this clonotype: The junction departs from the called germline gene at one end, perhaps through a read error. The gene calls are TRBV12-3 or TRBV12-4 and TRBJ2-1; D is possibly TRBD1 (6 bases). The CDR3 extends over 13 amino acids. CDR3 sequence: CVSSLGQNNEQLF. DNA of the CDR3: TGTGTCAGCAGTCTCGGACAGAACAATGAGCAGTTATTC.

J is TRBJ2-3 and V is TRBV18; D may be TRBD1 (5 bases). V gave up 8 bases and J gave up 4 bases, with 10 bases separating them. Germline V lookup: CDR1 KGHSH, CDR2 LQKENI. The CDR3 runs 12 residues. The CDR3 sequence is CASGDSSDTQYF. The CDR3 nucleotides read TGTGCCAGCGGAGACAGTTCAGATACGCAGTATTTT.

Details on this clonotype: A read error may explain this, as a much larger clone is one base away. Here the CDR3 reads CASSQQGIDTQYF. DNA of the CDR3: TGCGCCAGCAGCCAACAGGGCATAGATACGCAGTATTTT. This chain joins TRBV4-1 and TRBJ2-3; D is possibly TRBD1 (5 bases). CDR3 length equals 13 residues. The germline gives CDR1 MGHRA, CDR2 YSYEKL. Trimming removed 2 bases at V and 5 bases at J, with 8 bases between.

To note about this clonotype: The junction departs from germline at one end; a sequencing error may be responsible. The J gene is TRBJ2-1, the V gene TRBV6-5; a possible D gene is TRBD2 (5 bases). Germline-derived CDR1 and CDR2 are MNHEY and SVGAGI. The CDR3 loop spans 14 amino acids. The CDR3 bases are TGTGTCAGCACCATCGGGCCTCGGGGAAATGAGCAGTTCTTC. Amino acid sequence: CVSTIGPRGNEQFF.

This clonotype was seen more than once but under ten times. The rearrangement links TRBV25-1 to TRBJ1-5; 7 bases match TRBD1. The CDR3 loop spans 15 amino acids. Germline CDR1 reads MGHDK; CDR2 reads SYGVNS. Trimming cost V 1 base and J 3 bases; bases outside gene matches: 3. CDR3 loop: CASSESDRDNQPQHF. CDR3 DNA: TGTGCCAGCAGTGAATCAGACAGGGACAATCAGCCCCAGCATTTT.

On this clonotype: This may stem from a read error, because a much larger clone lies one nucleotide away. The chain combines TRBV6-6 with TRBJ1-1; D gene unclear. The CDR3 is 15 residues long. V was cut by 3 bases and J by 1 base, with 12 bases left in between. Looked up from germline, CDR1 is MNHNY and CDR2 is SVGAGI (reference sequence). CDR3 region: CASSYDLLGNTEAFF. CDR3 DNA: TGTGCCAGCAGTTATGACCTACTTGGGAACACTGAAGCTTTCTTT.

Points on this clonotype: The junction and the germline gene differ at one end; a read error may be behind it. The chain uses TRBV11-2 and TRBJ1-3; D gene uncertain. Germline CDR1 SGHAT, CDR2 FQNNGV. This CDR3 is 18 amino acids long. The CDR3 reads CASSSRLPIDSSGNTIYF. The DNA for the CDR3 is TGTGCCAGCAGCTCGCGCCTCCCGATAGATAGCTCTGGAAACACCATATACTTT.

This clonotype has a handful of counts. The chain joins TRBV5-1 to TRBJ2-3; D not resolved. V was cut by 5 bases and J by 0 bases, with 13 bases left in between. The CDR3 is made up of 15 amino acids. The V gene's germline CDR1 is SGHRS and CDR2 YFSETQ. CDR3 nucleotide sequence: TGCGCCAGCAGGCAATCACTTCCTAGCACAGATACGCAGTATTTT. It specifies CASRQSLPSTDTQYF.